This passage covers 26 T cell receptor beta chains from one sample sequenced in a study of blood T cell repertoires in COVID-19. Using immunoSEQ multiplex PCR, the repertoire was profiled, and TCRdb retains in-frame clones only, with some absent. The data hold around 250,000 clones, with more than 80% observed a single time. Sequenced material: PBMCs or T cells enriched from blood (not recorded which). These receptors were collected from a woman between 25 and 40 years old with acute COVID-19.

The chain couples TRBV5-8 to TRBJ2-7; TRBD2 matches 11 bases. CDR1 and CDR2 (germline): SGHTS, YDEGEE. Trimming at V came to 4 bases and at J to 3 bases, leaving 9 bases not matched to a gene. This CDR3 is 16 amino acids long. CDR3 in amino acids: CASSDATSGSDYEQYF. The CDR3 bases are TGTGCCAGCAGCGACGCCACTAGCGGGAGTGACTACGAGCAGTACTTC.

This rearrangement joins TRBV5-1 to TRBJ2-5, with 14 nucleotides matching TRBD2. Per germline, CDR1 SGHRS and CDR2 YFSETQ. V was clipped by 3 bases and J by 3 bases; unmatched bases: 7. The CDR3 extends over 17 amino acids. The CDR3 sequence: CASSSGLAGGLEETQYF. The CDR3 nucleotides read TGCGCCAGCAGCTCCGGACTAGCGGGGGGCTTAGAAGAGACCCAGTACTTC.

CDR3 sequence: CASSETGLGGYTF. The CDR3 DNA follows: TGTGCCAGCAGTGAGACAGGCTTGGGCGGCTACACCTTC. The rearrangement uses TRBV2 and TRBJ1-2; TRBD1 might be the D (6 bases). V lost 3 bases, J lost 8 bases, and 13 bases lay in between. Per germline, CDR1 SNHLY and CDR2 FYNNEI. CDR3 length: 13 amino acids.

This rearrangement joins TRBV11-2 to TRBJ2-5; 7 bases agree with TRBD1. V shed 7 bases, J shed 5 bases, and the junction held 10 bases outside the gene matches. In germline, CDR1 is SGHAT, CDR2 FQNNGV. CDR3 length: 14 amino acids. The CDR3 here is CASKIGGLSETQYF. In DNA, the CDR3 is TGTGCCAGCAAGATAGGGGGCTTGAGTGAGACCCAGTACTTC.

The chain couples TRBV5-4 to TRBJ2-1, with D possibly matching TRBD2 (5 bases). This CDR3 is built from 15 residues. Trimming stripped 1 base from V and 10 bases from J, with 18 bases between. Germline CDR1 reads SGHNT; CDR2 reads YYREEE (reference sequence). CDR3 residues: CASSLKLQEGTEQFF. CDR3 DNA sequence: TGTGCCAGCAGCTTGAAATTACAAGAGGGCACGGAGCAGTTCTTC.

There are a few counts of this clone. CDR3 DNA: TGCAGCGTTGAGGTACTAGCGACGACCTACGAGCAGTACTTC. Translating it yields CSVEVLATTYEQYF. The V and J genes are TRBV29-1 and TRBJ2-7, with 7 bases fitting TRBD2. Trimming removed 3 bases from V and 2 bases from J; junction bases left unmatched: 7. The CDR3 loop spans 14 amino acids. The germline V gene encodes CDR1 SQVTM and CDR2 ANQGSEA.

V and J are TRBV27 and TRBJ2-2; 12 bases agree with TRBD1. Germline CDR1 is MNHEY and CDR2 is SMNVEV (reference sequence). V dropped 0 bases and J dropped 6; count of bases not matched to a gene: 2. This CDR3 has 16 residues. DNA of the CDR3: TGTGCCAGCAGTTTATCGGGACAGGGGGCGGCCGGGGAGCTGTTTTTT. The encoded protein is CASSLSGQGAAGELFF.

This clone is a singleton in its sample. CDR3 DNA sequence: TGTGCCAGCAGCCCGGGAAGTGAGTATGGCTACACCTTC. Translating it yields CASSPGSEYGYTF. The chain combines TRBV28 with TRBJ1-2; D is undetermined. The CDR3 covers 13 residues. Germline V gene lookup returns CDR1 MDHEN and CDR2 SYDVKM. V lost 6 bases, J lost 5 bases, and 13 bases lay in between.

In nucleotides, the CDR3 is TGTGCCAGCAGTTTAGCGACAGCAACTAATGAAAAACTGTTTTTT. As protein: CASSLATATNEKLFF. This rearrangement joins TRBV28 to TRBJ1-4, with D possibly being TRBD1 (5 bases). CDR1 is MDHEN and CDR2 is SYDVKM in the germline V gene. The CDR3 consists of 15 residues. Between the trimmed V and J ends, which lost 2 bases and 0 bases, there was a span of 7 bases.

CDR3 in DNA: TGTGCCAGCAGTTTATTTGCGGGAGACGACAATGAGCAGTTCTTC. It is translated as CASSLFAGDDNEQFF. V gene TRBV27 combines with J gene TRBJ2-1, with 7 bases fitting TRBD2. The CDR3 has 15 residues. V gave up 1 base and J gave up 5 bases; unmatched junction bases: 5. Germline V lookup: CDR1 MNHEY, CDR2 SMNVEV (reference sequence).

The chain uses TRBV3-1 (or the pseudogene TRBV3-2) and TRBJ1-5, with D possibly being TRBD1 (5 bases). Trimming removed 6 bases from V and 5 bases from J, with 8 bases in between. The germline CDR1 and CDR2 sequences are LGHDT and YNNKEL (reference sequence). The CDR3 is made up of 12 amino acids. CDR3 amino acids: CASRKGDQPQHF. The DNA for the CDR3 is TGTGCCAGCAGAAAAGGGGATCAGCCCCAGCATTTT.

This clone was picked up a small number of times. The same CDR3 is also encoded by other DNA sequences in this sample. CDR3 protein: CSVERGNTEAFF. CDR3 nucleotide sequence: TGCAGCGTTGAGCGGGGGAACACTGAAGCTTTCTTT. The chain has TRBV29-1 and TRBJ1-1; D is unclear. CDR1 is SQVTM and CDR2 is ANQGSEA in the germline V gene. The CDR3 sequence is 12 residues long. The germline V and J ends were trimmed by 3 bases and 1 base, with 6 bases remaining between them.

The genes are TRBV6-5 and TRBJ1-1; 8 positions match TRBD1. Germline V gives CDR1 MNHEY, CDR2 SVGAGI. The CDR3 is made up of 14 amino acids. Losses at the gene ends were 5 bases for V and 4 bases for J; bases not matched to a gene: 6. DNA of the CDR3: TGTGCCAGCAGTCCAGGACAGGGATCCACTGAAGCTTTCTTT. Translated: CASSPGQGSTEAFF.

V is TRBV13 and J is TRBJ2-7, with D perhaps matching TRBD1 (6 bases). This CDR3 comprises 15 residues. V lost 0 bases, J lost 2 bases, and 11 bases lay in between. CDR1 is PRHDT, CDR2 FYEKMQ, per germline (reference sequence). The CDR3 region has the DNA TGTGCCAGCAGCTTAGGAGGGGGTCTCCCCTACGAGCAGTACTTC. Protein: CASSLGGGLPYEQYF.

The CDR3 reads CASSPQGLAGKYNEQFF. CDR3 coding DNA: TGTGCCAGCAGCCCACAGGGACTAGCGGGAAAGTACAATGAGCAGTTCTTC. The V call is TRBV7-8, the J call TRBJ2-1; TRBD2 agrees at 13 bases. The CDR3 length is 17 residues. The V gene end was trimmed by 5 bases and the J gene end by 4 bases; junction bases not matched to a gene: 8. Germline CDR1 is SGHVS and CDR2 is FQNEAQ.

The rearrangement uses TRBV28 and TRBJ1-2; 9 bases align to TRBD1. V was pared by 6 bases and J by 4 bases, with 0 bases of the junction left unmatched. CDR1 MDHEN and CDR2 SYDVKM come from the germline V gene. There are 12 residues in the CDR3. The CDR3 spells CASRTGGYGYTF. The CDR3 DNA reads TGTGCCAGCAGGACAGGGGGCTATGGCTACACCTTC.

The chain combines TRBV6-5 with TRBJ2-1; 10 nucleotides align to TRBD2. Germline trimming cut 7 bases from V and 6 bases from J; bases unmatched to any gene: 6. Germline assignment: CDR1 MNHEY and CDR2 SVGAGI. The length of the CDR3 is 14 residues. The CDR3 here is CASILAGSSNEQFF. The CDR3 DNA follows: TGTGCCAGCATACTAGCGGGATCATCCAATGAGCAGTTCTTC.

This clone came up once. One end of the junction does not line up with germline, which may come from a read error. The genes are TRBV4-2 and TRBJ2-1; no clear D. Germline values: CDR1 LGHNA, CDR2 YNFKEQ. The CDR3 runs 11 residues. CDR3: CASSQDEVVVF. The CDR3 nucleotides are TGTGCCAGCAGCCAAGATGAGGTCGTGGTCTTC.

This chain joins TRBV6-1 and TRBJ1-6; no definite D call. The germline V gene has CDR1 MNHNS and CDR2 SASEGT. CDR3 length: 13 amino acids. With 1 base removed from V and 8 bases from J, the gap between germline ends came to 6 bases. DNA of the CDR3: TGTGCCAGCAGTGAAGGGCCCGATTCACCCCTCCACTTT. Its translation is CASSEGPDSPLHF.

This chain joins TRBV2 and TRBJ2-2; no firm D call. The length of the CDR3 is 15 residues. CDR1 and CDR2 from the germline V gene are SNHLY and FYNNEI. V gave up 0 bases and J gave up 4 bases, with 9 bases separating them. The CDR3 reads CASSEALLSTGELFF. CDR3 bases: TGTGCCAGCAGTGAAGCGCTTCTTAGCACCGGGGAGCTGTTTTTT.

The chain carries TRBV21-1 and TRBJ2-7; TRBD2 is the table's D call and was not checked against the DNA. TRBV21-1 is marked as a pseudogene. CDR3 size: 17 residues. CDR3 sequence reads: CASSKKGTWTSSYEQYF. The CDR3 DNA follows: TGTGCCAGCAGCAAAAAGGGCACCTGGACTAGCAGCTACGAGCAGTACTTC.

The chain couples TRBV15 to TRBJ2-1; possibly TRBD2 for D (5 bases). CDR3 size: 13 residues. Germline V gene data show CDR1 as LNHNV and CDR2 as YYDKDF (reference sequence). V was pared by 3 bases and J by 5 bases, with 8 bases between. CDR3 sequence: CATSRDFDNEQFF. DNA of the CDR3: TGTGCCACCAGCAGGGACTTTGACAATGAGCAGTTCTTC. Full variable domain (outside the CDR3, taken from reference TRBV15 and TRBJ2-1): DAMVIQNPRYQVTQFGKPVTLSCSQTLNHNVMYWYQQKSSQAPKLLFHYYDKDFNNEADTPDNFQSRRPNTSFCFLDIRSPGLGDTAMYLCATSRDFDNEQFFGPGTRLTVL.

The chain joins TRBV5-1 to TRBJ1-2; 7 nucleotides agree with TRBD1. Germline V gives CDR1 SGHRS, CDR2 YFSETQ. V lost 4 bases and J lost 0; bases outside the gene matches: 3. The CDR3 runs 14 residues. As DNA, the CDR3 is TGCGCCAGCAGCCCGGGACAGCCTAACTATGGCTACACCTTC. It encodes CASSPGQPNYGYTF.

The rearrangement links TRBV30 to TRBJ2-7; TRBD1 aligns across 8 bases. This CDR3 is 15 amino acids long. The V gene's germline CDR1 is GTSNPN and CDR2 SVGIG (reference sequence). The V gene end was trimmed by 3 bases and the J gene end by 3 bases; junction bases not matched to a gene: 10. This CDR3 reads CAWSGLAGQDYEQYF. The CDR3 region has the DNA TGTGCCTGGAGCGGTTTGGCGGGACAGGACTACGAGCAGTACTTC.

V is TRBV28 and J is TRBJ2-7, with D possibly matching TRBD1 (5 bases). The CDR3 spans 15 residues. V lost 2 bases, J lost 2 bases, and 13 bases lay in between. Per the germline V gene, CDR1 is MDHEN and CDR2 is SYDVKM. CDR3 coding DNA: TGTGCCAGCAGTTTACTGGGGCCAGCGACCTACGAGCAGTACTTC. It is translated as CASSLLGPATYEQYF.

V usage is TRBV27 and J usage is TRBJ2-2; 14 bases line up with TRBD2. This CDR3 is 15 amino acids long. In germline, CDR1 is MNHEY, CDR2 SMNVEV (reference sequence). V was clipped by 8 bases and J by 6 bases; unmatched bases: 5. For the CDR3, the DNA is TGTGCCAGCGGACCGGGACTAGCGGGAGCCGGGGAGCTGTTTTTT. Amino acid sequence: CASGPGLAGAGELFF.